Presented here are 4 T cell receptor beta chains from one specimen sequenced in a study of beta chain features in type 1 diabetes. Which antigens these TCRs recognize remains unknown. Study results and caveats: Across all four CD4+ subsets, people with type 1 diabetes showed modestly shorter TCRB CDR3s.

Expressed TCRB transcripts were sequenced after all isolated RNA was converted to cDNA. Profiling relied on immunoSEQ multiplex PCR, and the TCRdb table lists in-frame clones only, not all of them. The sample lists around 30,000 clones, less than 65% occurring once. Material: Tregs from blood. The receptors stem from a woman between 25 and 40 years old with type 1 diabetes.

The CDR3 sequence is CASSLSPTSGGYTF. The DNA of the CDR3 is TGCGCCAGCAGCTTGTCTCCTACAAGCGGGGGCTACACCTTC. The chain employs TRBV5-1 and TRBJ1-2; the D is unclear. The CDR3 is made up of 14 amino acids. V shed 1 base and J shed 8 bases, with 15 bases lying between them. Germline values: CDR1 SGHRS, CDR2 YFSETQ. Full variable domain (rest looked up from reference TRBV5-1 and TRBJ1-2): KAGVTQTPRYLIKTRGQQVTLSCSPISGHRSVSWYQQTPGQGLQFLFEYFSETQRNKGNFPGRFSGRQFSNSRSEMNVSTLELGDSALYLCASSLSPTSGGYTFGSGTRLTVV.

The chain uses TRBV19 and TRBJ1-1; TRBD1 matches at 7 bases. The CDR3 extends over 13 amino acids. CDR1 LNHDA and CDR2 SQIVND come from the germline V gene (reference sequence). With 3 bases clipped from V and 7 bases from J, the junction kept 5 bases outside the gene matches. CDR3 loop: CASSIRDSFEAFF. CDR3 nucleotides: TGTGCCAGTAGTATCCGGGACAGCTTTGAAGCTTTCTTT.

V usage is TRBV27 and J usage is TRBJ2-7; 8 nucleotides agree with TRBD1. Trimming removed 6 bases from V and 2 bases from J; junction bases left unmatched: 6. This CDR3 region has 14 residues. The V gene's germline CDR1 is MNHEY and CDR2 SMNVEV (reference sequence). The CDR3 protein is CASSAGQETYEQYF. CDR3 bases: TGTGCCAGCAGCGCGGGACAGGAGACCTACGAGCAGTACTTC.

The rearrangement joins TRBV5-1 to TRBJ2-1, with 11 nucleotides matching TRBD2. V gave up 0 bases and J gave up 5 bases; unmatched junction bases: 13. This CDR3 region has 19 residues. Germline V gene lookup returns CDR1 SGHRS and CDR2 YFSETQ. CDR3 nucleotide sequence: TGCGCCAGCAGCTTGGGGGGGACTAGCGGAGTCTTTTCAAACAATGAGCAGTTCTTC. This gives the protein CASSLGGTSGVFSNNEQFF.